The clone carrying this T cell receptor (beta chain) has only a few counts. Its antigen is not known. The V end was cut by 1 base, the J end by 7 bases, with 8 bases between. CDR1 and CDR2 from the germline V gene are SGHAT and FQDESV (reference sequence). The CDR3 spans 13 residues. Scientists ran DNA taken from cultured CD4+ T cells through the Oncomine TCR Beta short-read assay for sequencing. The source of extracted genomic DNA was cultured CD4+ T cells. One entry per CDR3 protein results from TCRdb running MiXCR on the PCR reads. The sample has 15,000 to 20,000 distinct CDR3 sequences, almost 60% seen once. This sample is drawn from a study of vaccination and CD4 T cells after COVID-19. The treatment here: roughly 10-day PBMC culture with coronavirus spike peptide pools or control peptides (ViraFEST assay). It was after more than 9 days of culture that CD4+ T cells were isolated by negative selection.

The receptor was derived from a human donor who had recovered from COVID-19. The specimen sequenced was CD4+ T cells from blood, cultured in vitro. This chain connects TRBV11-1 to TRBJ1-5; D is ambiguous. Here the CDR3 DNA reads TGTGCCAGCAGCTTAGGGAGTGGACAGCCCCAGCATTTT. It encodes CASSLGSGQPQHF. Filled out from reference TRBV11-1 and TRBJ1-5, the complete variable domain reads EAEVAQSPRYKITEKSQAVAFWCDPISGHATLYWYRQILGQGPELLVQFQDESVVDDSQLPKDRFSAERLKGVDSTLKIQPAELGDSAMYLCASSLGSGQPQHFGDGTRLSIL.